Below, 20 T cell receptor beta chains from the same sample are listed, as sequenced in a study of CD8 T cells in Susac syndrome. When the RNA was reverse transcribed, random hexamers were used with an input of about 0.5 to 1 ug. TCRdb re-called the immunoSEQ multiplex PCR reads with MiXCR, one entry per CDR3 protein. The top ten hold around 0.32% of the sample, which has approximately 90,000 distinct CDR3 sequences, approximately 92% seen once. The sample was CD8+ T cells from PBMCs. These receptors were obtained from a human donor in good health.

The rearrangement uses TRBV7-3 and TRBJ2-7; no definite D call. The CDR3 sequence is 11 residues long. Per the germline V gene, CDR1 is SGHTA and CDR2 is FQGTGA. V was pared by 7 bases and J by 3 bases, with 7 bases between. CDR3 nucleotide sequence: TGTGCCAGCATATCCATCTACGAGCAGTACTTC. Encoded protein: CASISIYEQYF. The entire variable domain, with the rest obtained from reference TRBV7-3 and TRBJ2-7, is as follows: GAGVSQTPSNKVTEKGKYVELRCDPISGHTALYWYRQSLGQGPEFLIYFQGTGAADDSGLPNDRFFAVRPEGSVSTLKIQRTERGDSAVYLCASISIYEQYFGPGTRLTVT.

The chain couples TRBV4-1 to TRBJ1-5, with 11 bases fitting TRBD1. Per germline, CDR1 MGHRA and CDR2 YSYEKL. Trimming took 0 bases from V and 1 from J; bases not matched to a gene: 11. The length of the CDR3 is 20 residues. The CDR3 is CASSQDPPDRGLWSNQPQHF. CDR3 coding DNA: TGCGCCAGCAGCCAAGATCCCCCGGACAGGGGGCTTTGGAGCAATCAGCCCCAGCATTTT.

This CDR3 reads CASSQFSGKGSGNTIYF. For the CDR3, the DNA is TGTGCCAGCAGCCAATTCAGCGGGAAGGGCTCTGGAAACACCATATATTTT. The V gene is TRBV14, the J gene TRBJ1-3; unclear D gene. CDR1 is SGHDN, CDR2 FVKESK, per germline. The CDR3 totals 17 residues. The V end lost 2 bases, the J end lost 0 bases, and 14 bases lay between the germline ends. The variable domain in full, with the rest retrieved from reference TRBV14 and TRBJ1-3, is EAGVTQFPSHSVIEKGQTVTLRCDPISGHDNLYWYRRVMGKEIKFLLHFVKESKQDESGMPNNRFLAERTGGTYSTLKVQPAELEDSGVYFCASSQFSGKGSGNTIYFGEGSWLTVV.

The chain carries TRBV28 and TRBJ2-3; 8 bases fit TRBD2. The CDR3 spans 15 residues. Trimming cost V 7 bases and J 1 base; bases outside gene matches: 7. From germline, CDR1 is MDHEN and CDR2 SYDVKM. This CDR3 is CASNLSGTRTDTQYF. The CDR3 DNA sequence: TGTGCCAGCAATCTTAGCGGGACCCGCACAGATACGCAGTATTTT.

The genes are TRBV21-1 and TRBJ2-7; TRBD2 is the table's D call, not checked against the DNA. TRBV21-1 is termed a pseudogene. The CDR3 totals 11 residues. The CDR3 reads CASSERTVQYF. CDR3 nucleotides: TGTGCCAGCAGCGAACGGACTGTTCAGTACTTC.

The chain uses TRBV29-1 and TRBJ2-2; D gene uncertain. Trimming stripped 7 bases from V and 0 bases from J, with 9 bases between. The CDR3 extends over 13 amino acids. Per the germline V gene, CDR1 is SQVTM and CDR2 is ANQGSEA. The CDR3 DNA is TGCAGCGGCGTAGTGCCGAACACCGGGGAGCTGTTTTTT. Translating it yields CSGVVPNTGELFF.

Only one count was recorded for this clonotype. The chain joins TRBV7-7 to TRBJ2-5, with 7 bases aligning to TRBD2. The trim removed 5 bases at V and 5 bases at J, leaving 8 bases unmatched. Germline CDR1 is SSHAT and CDR2 is FNYEAQ (reference sequence). The CDR3 consists of 14 residues. The CDR3 loop is CASSPGLVGETQYF. CDR3 DNA sequence: TGTGCCAGCAGCCCTGGACTAGTCGGTGAGACCCAGTACTTC.

This sequence joins TRBV7-2 and TRBJ1-1, with D unresolved. Germline lookup yields CDR1 SGHTA and CDR2 FQGNSA. This CDR3 has 14 residues. V lost 3 bases, J lost 0 bases, and 8 bases lay in between. CDR3: CASSFTEMNTEAFF. CDR3 DNA: TGTGCCAGCAGCTTTACCGAGATGAACACTGAAGCTTTCTTT.

This clonotype appeared a single time. The chain joins TRBV20-1 to TRBJ2-2; the D is unclear. The V and J ends lost 6 bases and 4 bases respectively, with 15 bases between them. Germline values: CDR1 DFQATT, CDR2 SNEGSKA (reference sequence). The CDR3 runs 14 residues. DNA of the CDR3: TGCAGTGCCCCGCCTGAGGCAGGCACCGGGGAGCTGTTTTTT. Protein product: CSAPPEAGTGELFF.

The gene calls are TRBV5-1 and TRBJ2-7; maybe TRBD2 (6 bases). V lost 4 bases and J 4 bases, leaving 15 bases between the germline ends. There are 14 residues in the CDR3. Germline V CDR1 and CDR2: SGHRS, YFSETQ. The CDR3 spells CASSSQAGSYEQYF. Written as DNA, the CDR3 is TGCGCCAGCAGCAGTCAGGCGGGGTCATACGAGCAGTACTTC.

Written as DNA, the CDR3 is TGTGCCAGCAGCGTGACTGCAGGGACCCAAGAGACCCAGTACTTC. This sequence encodes CASSVTAGTQETQYF. The J gene is TRBJ2-5, the V gene TRBV9; tentatively, D is TRBD1 or TRBD2 (5 bases each). The V and J ends lost 2 bases and 1 base respectively, with 12 bases between them. Germline CDR1 and CDR2: SGDLS and YYNGEE. CDR3 length: 15 residues.

V gene TRBV4-1 combines with J gene TRBJ2-7; no clear D. CDR1 and CDR2 (germline): MGHRA, YSYEKL. This CDR3 is built from 15 residues. Trimming left V 0 bases short and J 3 bases short, with 12 bases between. The CDR3 spells CASSQERGVYYEQYF. For the CDR3, the DNA is TGCGCCAGCAGCCAAGAACGTGGAGTATACTACGAGCAGTACTTC.

This chain uses TRBV10-3 with TRBJ2-3, with 9 bases identical to TRBD2. The germline CDR1 and CDR2 sequences are ENHRY and SYGVKD. V was clipped by 10 bases and J by 4 bases; unmatched bases: 9. The CDR3 loop spans 14 amino acids. CDR3 DNA: TGTGCCAGCTTTAGCGGGGGAGGACCAGATACGCAGTATTTT. It encodes CASFSGGGPDTQYF.

This clonotype has a handful of counts. The chain combines TRBV6-2 or TRBV6-3 with TRBJ2-1; 7 nucleotides agree with TRBD1. CDR3 length: 15 amino acids. J was trimmed by 3 bases and V by 5 bases; bases with no gene match: 7. In germline, CDR1 is MNHEY, CDR2 SVGEGT. The CDR3 protein is CASSPDRDGYNEQFF. The CDR3 region has the DNA TGTGCCAGCAGTCCCGACAGGGATGGCTACAATGAGCAGTTCTTC.

The chain couples TRBV3-1 to TRBJ2-7; D unresolved. This CDR3 is built from 14 residues. Germline-derived CDR1 and CDR2 are LGHDT and YNNKEL (reference sequence). The V gene lost 1 base and the J gene lost 7 bases, with 14 bases spanning the gap. In DNA form, the CDR3 reads TGTGCCAGCAGCCAAGGAGGTTGGCCGTGGGAGCAGTACTTC. Its protein product is CASSQGGWPWEQYF.

The rearrangement joins TRBV13 to TRBJ2-7; no firm D call. CDR3 length equals 13 residues. Trimming pared 3 bases from V and 5 bases from J, leaving 11 bases between. The germline V gene has CDR1 PRHDT and CDR2 FYEKMQ (reference sequence). DNA for the CDR3: TGTGCCAGCAGCTTGGGGTCCCTGGACGAGCAGTACTTC. Its translation is CASSLGSLDEQYF.

The CDR3 DNA follows: TGTGCCAGCAGCTTAGGTGACAGAACCTACGAGCAGTACTTC. Residues: CASSLGDRTYEQYF. The rearrangement uses TRBV7-9 and TRBJ2-7, with TRBD1 as a possible D gene (5 bases). V lost 1 base and J 2 bases, leaving 9 bases between the germline ends. The CDR3 is 14 amino acids. Germline CDR1 SEHNR, CDR2 FQNEAQ (reference sequence).

V usage is TRBV3-1 and J usage is TRBJ2-7, with D unresolved. There are 16 residues in the CDR3. Germline assignment: CDR1 LGHDT and CDR2 YNNKEL (reference sequence). The ends were cut back, 1 base at V and 3 bases at J, with 16 bases in the middle. CDR3 residues: CASSQASTNRDYEQYF. The CDR3 nucleotides are TGTGCCAGCAGCCAAGCCTCTACTAACAGAGACTACGAGCAGTACTTC.

The rearrangement uses TRBV3-1 and TRBJ2-7; D is undetermined. This CDR3 spans 14 amino acids. CDR1 and CDR2 (germline): LGHDT, YNNKEL (reference sequence). Trimming removed 1 base from V and 0 bases from J, with 7 bases in between. In DNA form, the CDR3 reads TGTGCCAGCAGCCAAGGGGGTCTCTCCTACGAGCAGTACTTC. It is translated as CASSQGGLSYEQYF.

This chain joins TRBV3-1 and TRBJ2-7; D unclear. V was shortened by 0 bases and J by 3 bases, with 12 bases between the two germline ends. CDR3 length equals 15 residues. Germline lookup yields CDR1 LGHDT and CDR2 YNNKEL (reference sequence). The CDR3 DNA sequence: TGTGCCAGCAGCCAAGATGAGGACGGGCTCTACGAGCAGTACTTC. As protein: CASSQDEDGLYEQYF.